This record looks at one T cell receptor beta chain sequence and its context. Its specificity is unknown. The data are from a study of T cell repertoires in cytomegalovirus infection. Findings and caveats of the study: Predominance within the ex vivo response was attributable to HLA-C-restricted CMV-specific TCR beta clonotypes.

This CDR3 is built from 12 residues. The V gene's germline CDR1 is MGHDK and CDR2 SYGVNS. Trimming left V 9 bases short and J 1 base short, with 9 bases between. TCRdb re-called the reads through MiXCR, storing one row per CDR3 protein. The sample includes hundreds of thousands of distinct CDR3 sequences, about a sixth of them seen just once. The sequencing input was PBMCs. This TCR derives from a human donor in good health (CMV status not recorded). Some clones in this sample may be carry-over from other donors' samples. V gene TRBV25-1 combines with J gene TRBJ1-1; D is perhaps TRBD1 (5 bases). This chain's CDR3 is CARGAENTEAFF. The CDR3, as DNA: TGTGCCAGAGGGGCAGAGAACACTGAAGCTTTCTTT.